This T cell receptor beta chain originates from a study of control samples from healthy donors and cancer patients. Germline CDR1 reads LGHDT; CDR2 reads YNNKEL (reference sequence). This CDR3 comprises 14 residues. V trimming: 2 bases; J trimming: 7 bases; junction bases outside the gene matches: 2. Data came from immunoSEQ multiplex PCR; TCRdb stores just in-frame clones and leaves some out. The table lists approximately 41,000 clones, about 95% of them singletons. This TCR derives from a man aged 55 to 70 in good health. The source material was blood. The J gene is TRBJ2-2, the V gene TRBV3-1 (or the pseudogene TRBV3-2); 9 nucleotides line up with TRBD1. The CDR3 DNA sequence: TGTGCCAGCAGCCAAAGACAGGGGGTCGGGGAGCTGTTTTTT. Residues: CASSQRQGVGELFF.